This TCR beta chain stems from a study of blood T cell repertoires in COVID-19. In the study overall: Samples representing acute and convalescent COVID-19 were sourced from the United States, Italy and Spain. PBMCs, B-cell-depleted T cells, or T cells were the source of the cDNA or gDNA that made up the material.

CDR1 and CDR2 (germline): SGHAT, FQDESV (reference sequence). Trimming left V 5 bases short and J 5 bases short, with 9 bases between. This CDR3 has 12 amino acids. Authors' processing steps: Reference gene primer amplification gave nucleated cell count estimates. Produced via immunoSEQ multiplex PCR; TCRdb's table is partial and in-frame only. For V, J and clone size, that table is used; D and trimming come from the DNA. The profile covers approximately 150,000 clones, with about 92% appearing a single time and about 1.6% taken by the ten largest. This receptor was taken from a human donor in a cohort sampled during active COVID-19. The chain is built from TRBV11-1 and TRBJ1-2; D might be TRBD1 (6 bases). Specimen: peripheral blood. The CDR3 nucleotides are TGTGCCAGCAGCCCAGGGGTATATGGCTACACCTTC. Translation: CASSPGVYGYTF.